These 5 T cell receptor beta chains originate from one sample sequenced in a study of T cells in Graves' hyperthyroidism and ophthalmopathy. RNA transcripts served as the template for amplifying TCR beta CDR3 regions. HTBI primers were used for first-round RT-PCR of the TCR CDR3. Each CDR3 protein gets one entry after TCRdb re-called the multiplex PCR reads with MiXCR. The data hold hundreds of thousands of distinct CDR3 sequences, with about 16% observed a single time. Sequencing used blood. These receptors originate from a young woman with Graves' ophthalmopathy.

This clonotype came up many times. V is TRBV28 and J is TRBJ2-7, with 7 positions matching TRBD1. The germline V gene has CDR1 MDHEN and CDR2 SYDVKM. V dropped 5 bases and J dropped 2; count of bases not matched to a gene: 3. There are 13 residues in the CDR3. The CDR3 nucleotides are TGTGCCAGCAGTCTGCAGGGGGCCTACGAGCAGTACTTC. It is translated as CASSLQGAYEQYF.

Many counts were recorded for this clonotype. This chain uses TRBV5-1 with TRBJ1-6; D is ambiguous. Trimming took 6 bases from V and 4 from J, leaving 14 bases between them. CDR3 length: 15 amino acids. Per germline, CDR1 SGHRS and CDR2 YFSETQ. CDR3 sequence reads: CASTHGPGYNSPLHF. In DNA form, the CDR3 reads TGCGCCAGCACCCATGGTCCCGGGTATAATTCACCCCTCCACTTT.

Ten or more counts support this clonotype. The rearrangement uses TRBV2 and TRBJ1-5, with D hard to call. Trimming took off 3 bases at V and 4 bases at J, with 10 bases between the two ends. The CDR3 is 14 residues long. Germline V gene data show CDR1 as SNHLY and CDR2 as FYNNEI. The CDR3 sequence is CASSDLEENQPQHF. As DNA, the CDR3 is TGTGCCAGCAGTGATCTTGAGGAGAATCAGCCCCAGCATTTT.

The V call is TRBV6-1, the J call TRBJ2-2, with D uncertain. Trimming pared 2 bases from V and 3 bases from J, leaving 13 bases between. Germline assignment: CDR1 MNHNS and CDR2 SASEGT. This CDR3 has 16 residues. As DNA, the CDR3 is TGTGCCAGCAGTGAACGAAAGCCCCCCGACACCGGGGAGCTGTTTTTT. This translates into CASSERKPPDTGELFF.

Only a few counts were recorded for this clonotype. The rearrangement uses TRBV7-9 and TRBJ1-3; possible D gene TRBD1, 5 bases. Trimming removed 4 bases from V and 0 bases from J, with 13 bases in between. This CDR3 is built from 16 residues. Per germline, CDR1 SEHNR and CDR2 FQNEAQ (reference sequence). The CDR3, as DNA: TGTGCCAGCAGCTCAACGGGACTTAGCTCTGGAAACACCATATATTTT. Residues: CASSSTGLSSGNTIYF.